A selection of T cell receptor beta chains follows, all from one sample in a study of CD4 T cells in relation to SARS-CoV-2 and coronaviruses. Generated by immunoSEQ multiplex PCR, the TCRdb table keeps only in-frame clones and is missing some. The sample holds roughly 10,000 clones, roughly 70% seen once. For these TCRs, the target antigens are not known. Sequencing input: CD4+ T cells from PBMCs, cultured in vitro. Receptors originate from a human donor in good health. The CDR3 runs from the conserved cysteine through the conserved F or W. Each record gives: D gene, V gene, clone size, J gene, CDR3 DNA, CDR3 protein. The D gene is left open where the match is weak. The size field is filled for only some rows; it gives once, few, many or a size class.

d_gene: .; v_gene: TRBV5-1; abundance: .; j_gene: TRBJ2-7; CDR3nt: TGCGCCAGCAGCCGTGACAGGCTCTCCTACGAGCAGTACTTC; CDR3aa: CASSRDRLSYEQYF
d_gene: .; v_gene: TRBV4-2; abundance: few; j_gene: TRBJ2-3; CDR3nt: TGTGCCAGCAGCCAAGATAAGGGGGAGGGCACAGATACGCAGTATTTT; CDR3aa: CASSQDKGEGTDTQYF
d_gene: TRBD2; v_gene: TRBV3-1/TRBV3-2; abundance: .; j_gene: TRBJ2-3; CDR3nt: TGTGCCAGCAGCCAAGGTTCCCTAGCGGGGGTTACGCAGTATTTT; CDR3aa: CASSQGSLAGVTQYF
d_gene: .; v_gene: TRBV2; abundance: .; j_gene: TRBJ2-3; CDR3nt: TGTGCCAGCGGCCTACACACAGATACGCAGTATTTT; CDR3aa: CASGLHTDTQYF
d_gene: .; v_gene: TRBV10-3; abundance: .; j_gene: TRBJ2-7; CDR3nt: TGTGCCATCATGTCGGGGAGGAGCTCCTACGAGCAGTACTTC; CDR3aa: CAIMSGRSSYEQYF
d_gene: .; v_gene: TRBV10-3; abundance: few; j_gene: TRBJ1-6; CDR3nt: TGTGCCATCAGTAATTTCAGGAGGGATTCACCCCTCCACTTT; CDR3aa: CAISNFRRDSPLHF
d_gene: .; v_gene: TRBV7-9; abundance: few; j_gene: TRBJ2-7; CDR3nt: TGTGCCAGCAGCCGCACCGGGACGGTCTCCTACGAGCAGTACTTC; CDR3aa: CASSRTGTVSYEQYF
d_gene: TRBD1; v_gene: TRBV7-2; abundance: .; j_gene: TRBJ1-4; CDR3nt: TGTGCCAGCAGCCCCCCCACAGACACCGGGACAGGGTATGAAAAACTGTTTTTT; CDR3aa: CASSPPTDTGTGYEKLFF
d_gene: .; v_gene: TRBV11-3; abundance: few; j_gene: TRBJ1-5; CDR3nt: TGTGCCAGCAGTCCACTATCCGAGTCGGCCGGCAATCAGCCCCAGCATTTT; CDR3aa: CASSPLSESAGNQPQHF
d_gene: TRBD2; v_gene: TRBV5-4; abundance: .; j_gene: TRBJ2-3; CDR3nt: TGTGCCAGCAGCTTGAGGACTAGCGGAGGCACAGATACGCAGTATTTT; CDR3aa: CASSLRTSGGTDTQYF
d_gene: .; v_gene: TRBV19; abundance: .; j_gene: TRBJ2-2; CDR3nt: .; CDR3aa: CASTTVDAGELFF
d_gene: TRBD2; v_gene: TRBV5-1; abundance: .; j_gene: TRBJ2-7; CDR3nt: TGCGCCAGCAGCTCGGGGGGGGGCTCCTACGAGCAGTACTTC; CDR3aa: CASSSGGGSYEQYF
d_gene: .; v_gene: TRBV6-5; abundance: .; j_gene: TRBJ2-1; CDR3nt: TGTGCCAGCAGTACCACGGGAGTAGGGAATGAGCAGTTCTTC; CDR3aa: CASSTTGVGNEQFF
d_gene: .; v_gene: TRBV6-2/TRBV6-3; abundance: .; j_gene: TRBJ1-4; CDR3nt: TGTGCCAGCAGTCGCCCGACGGATGAAAAACTGTTTTTT; CDR3aa: CASSRPTDEKLFF
d_gene: .; v_gene: TRBV7-6; abundance: .; j_gene: TRBJ2-5; CDR3nt: TGTGCCAGCAGCTTAGCGACGGGTTCCCGGGGGGAGACCCAGTACTTC; CDR3aa: CASSLATGSRGETQYF
d_gene: TRBD1; v_gene: TRBV6-6; abundance: .; j_gene: TRBJ2-5; CDR3nt: TGTGCCAGCAGTTACGACAGGGAGGAGACCCAGTACTTC; CDR3aa: CASSYDREETQYF
d_gene: .; v_gene: TRBV18; abundance: .; j_gene: TRBJ2-7; CDR3nt: TGTGCCAGCTCACGGGGTTCCTACGAGCAGTACTTC; CDR3aa: CASSRGSYEQYF
d_gene: TRBD1; v_gene: TRBV9; abundance: .; j_gene: TRBJ1-5; CDR3nt: TGTGCCAGCAGCCCTCGTAGGGCTCGGCAGGGGGCCTCCGATAGCAATCAGCCCCAGCATTTT; CDR3aa: CASSPRRARQGASDSNQPQHF
d_gene: TRBD1; v_gene: TRBV19; abundance: .; j_gene: TRBJ1-5; CDR3nt: TGTGCCAGTGAACAGGGGAAAAATCAGCCCCAGCATTTT; CDR3aa: CASEQGKNQPQHF
d_gene: .; v_gene: TRBV4-3; abundance: .; j_gene: TRBJ2-7; CDR3nt: TGCGCCAGCAGCCGAACATTACTACCCTCCTACGAGCAGTACTTC; CDR3aa: CASSRTLLPSYEQYF
d_gene: TRBD1; v_gene: TRBV5-8; abundance: .; j_gene: TRBJ2-7; CDR3nt: TGTGCCAGCAGCCCCAGGGGGTCCTACGAGCAGTACTTC; CDR3aa: CASSPRGSYEQYF
d_gene: .; v_gene: TRBV21-1; abundance: .; j_gene: TRBJ2-7; CDR3nt: TGTGCCAGCAGCAAACGGGCCTACGAGCAGTACTTC; CDR3aa: CASSKRAYEQYF
d_gene: TRBD2; v_gene: TRBV5-1; abundance: .; j_gene: TRBJ2-1; CDR3nt: TGCGCCAGCAGCCCGCCGGGACTAGCGGGAGAGGGTGAGCAGTTCTTC; CDR3aa: CASSPPGLAGEGEQFF
d_gene: TRBD1; v_gene: TRBV27; abundance: .; j_gene: TRBJ1-2; CDR3nt: TGTGCCAGCAGTTTGGAGGGACAGGGGCCCTTTTTAGGCTATGGCTACACCTTC; CDR3aa: CASSLEGQGPFLGYGYTF
d_gene: .; v_gene: TRBV3-1/TRBV3-2; abundance: .; j_gene: TRBJ2-3; CDR3nt: TGTGCCAGCAGCCAATTAGAGTCCACAGATACGCAGTATTTT; CDR3aa: CASSQLESTDTQYF
d_gene: .; v_gene: TRBV9; abundance: .; j_gene: TRBJ2-1; CDR3nt: TGTGCCAGCAGCGTAGACGGCAGGACGAATGAGCAGTTCTTC; CDR3aa: CASSVDGRTNEQFF
d_gene: .; v_gene: TRBV6-5; abundance: .; j_gene: TRBJ1-2; CDR3nt: TGTGCCAGCAGCCGAAGCCAGGGTAGGAATGGCTACACCTTC; CDR3aa: CASSRSQGRNGYTF
d_gene: TRBD2; v_gene: TRBV7-8; abundance: .; j_gene: TRBJ2-1; CDR3nt: TGTGCCAGCAGCCCTACCGTACTAGCGGGAGCTTACAATGAGCAGTTCTTC; CDR3aa: CASSPTVLAGAYNEQFF
d_gene: TRBD2; v_gene: TRBV5-1; abundance: .; j_gene: TRBJ2-7; CDR3nt: TGCGCCAGCAGCTCGCCGGGACTAGCGCATACCTACGAGCAGTACTTC; CDR3aa: CASSSPGLAHTYEQYF
d_gene: .; v_gene: TRBV5-8; abundance: few; j_gene: TRBJ2-7; CDR3nt: TGTGCCAGCAGCTTGTACGAGGGGGTCTACGAGCAGTACTTC; CDR3aa: CASSLYEGVYEQYF
d_gene: .; v_gene: TRBV9; abundance: few; j_gene: TRBJ1-6; CDR3nt: TGTGCCAGCAGCGTAGCGTGGAATTCACCCCTCCACTTT; CDR3aa: CASSVAWNSPLHF
d_gene: .; v_gene: TRBV4-3; abundance: .; j_gene: TRBJ1-5; CDR3nt: TGCGCCAGCAGCCAAGACAGCCTCAATCAGCCCCAGCATTTT; CDR3aa: CASSQDSLNQPQHF
d_gene: .; v_gene: TRBV6-5; abundance: .; j_gene: TRBJ1-1; CDR3nt: TGTGCCAGCAGTTACTCTGGGGGGGATTCGACTGAAGCTTTCTTT; CDR3aa: CASSYSGGDSTEAFF
d_gene: TRBD1; v_gene: TRBV30; abundance: large; j_gene: TRBJ1-2; CDR3nt: TGTGCCTACGACAGGGGCGAGATCTATGGCTACACCTTC; CDR3aa: CAYDRGEIYGYTF
d_gene: TRBD1; v_gene: TRBV5-1; abundance: .; j_gene: TRBJ2-3; CDR3nt: TGCGCCAGCAGCCCCCGGACAGGGAGAACAGATACGCAGTATTTT; CDR3aa: CASSPRTGRTDTQYF
d_gene: .; v_gene: TRBV20-1; abundance: .; j_gene: TRBJ2-5; CDR3nt: TGCAGTGCTAGTACAGTCCAAGAGACCCAGTACTTC; CDR3aa: CSASTVQETQYF